This is a list of T cell receptor beta chains from one sample in a study of cytomegalovirus exposure and HLA in healthy donors. Method: immunoSEQ multiplex PCR; TCRdb's copy keeps in-frame clones and lacks some. The sample has 150,000 to 200,000 clones, approximately 81% seen once. The material sequenced was PBMCs. The receptors were gathered from a man between 18 and 29 years old in good health and CMV-seropositive. Each CDR3 is given with its conserved first and last residue. Fields, in order: J gene, V gene, CDR3 protein.

TRBJ2-7 | TRBV5-4 | CASSPGLAGAGRGYEQYF
TRBJ1-1 | TRBV11-2 | CASSRDRNTEAFF
TRBJ1-5 | TRBV5-8 | CASSLVGGKYNQPQHF
TRBJ2-3 | TRBV30 | CAWSSGRGPDTQYF
TRBJ2-7 | TRBV11-2 | CASSLGWAGSTSYEQYF
TRBJ2-1 | TRBV28 | CASSLSTGLNEQFF
TRBJ1-1 | TRBV5-1 | CASSLALTATEAFF
TRBJ2-7 | TRBV5-5 | CASSLTGQVTYEQYF
TRBJ2-7 | TRBV27 | CASSRLPSEREQYF
TRBJ2-1 | TRBV7-9 | CASSLVERGAVSNEQFF
TRBJ2-1 | TRBV28 | CASSLSGQPTYNEQFF
TRBJ1-1 | TRBV9 | CASSRDTDTEAFF
TRBJ2-5 | TRBV7-9 | CASSLTGTGGETQYF
TRBJ1-3 | TRBV2 | CASSPPGPSSGNTIYF
TRBJ2-7 | TRBV5-4 | CASSLGSGTSYEQYF
TRBJ1-3 | TRBV6-6 | CASSSGGSSGNTIYF
TRBJ2-7 | TRBV6-6 | CASSTGTGAREQYF
TRBJ2-1 | TRBV2 | CASRMQGTFYNEQFF
TRBJ2-5 | TRBV18 | CASSPGQGKETQYF
TRBJ2-7 | TRBV6-1 | CASRGLAGGYEQYF
TRBJ2-7 | TRBV11-3 | CASSSSGQAIYEQYF
TRBJ2-1 | TRBV11-1 | CASSLAEGAENEQFF
TRBJ2-3 | TRBV29-1 | CSVPGESTDTQYF
TRBJ2-3 | TRBV19 | CASRPTGSDTQYF
TRBJ1-2 | TRBV30 | CAWSPYGAGYTF
TRBJ2-1 | TRBV11-2 | CASSFGTSGLGEQFF
TRBJ2-1 | TRBV29-1 | CSVDGLEGRLDNEQFF
TRBJ1-5 | TRBV13 | CASSLGQGIQPQHF
TRBJ2-7 | TRBV19 | CASSIGLAGGPVFYEQYF
TRBJ2-7 | TRBV19 | CASSTTIAGGNYEQYF
TRBJ2-5 | TRBV2 | CASSESQGQRETQYF